Below, 27 T cell receptor beta chains from the same sample are listed, as sequenced in a study of response to subunit inactivated influenza vaccine. Each CDR3 protein gets one entry after TCRdb re-called the RT-PCR reads with MiXCR. The repertoire holds about 570,000 distinct CDR3 sequences, with roughly 10% as singletons. This sample comprised PBMCs from blood, obtained on the day of vaccination. These receptors were collected from a middle-aged man who received an inactivated influenza vaccine.

This clonotype was detected a few times. The CDR3 DNA sequence: TGCAGTGCTTCCGGGACTAGCATCTACAATGAGCAGTTCTTC. Its protein is CSASGTSIYNEQFF. V usage is TRBV20-1 and J usage is TRBJ2-1; 9 bases line up with TRBD2. CDR1 is DFQATT, CDR2 SNEGSKA, per germline (reference sequence). There are 14 residues in the CDR3. Losses at the gene ends were 5 bases for V and 3 bases for J; bases not matched to a gene: 5.

This clonotype was seen a few times. The chain uses TRBV7-6 and TRBJ2-3; D possibly corresponds to TRBD1 (6 bases). The V end was cut by 3 bases, the J end by 5 bases, with 18 bases between. The CDR3 covers 16 residues. Germline CDR1 SGHVS, CDR2 FNYEAQ. The CDR3 region is CASSLGYRGSGDTQYF. The CDR3 DNA follows: TGTGCCAGCAGCTTGGGGTATAGGGGGAGTGGAGATACGCAGTATTTT.

A few counts support this clonotype. This rearrangement joins TRBV6-2 or TRBV6-3 to TRBJ2-2; D may be TRBD1 (7 bases). V was clipped by 6 bases and J by 5 bases, with 13 bases between them. Germline V gene data show CDR1 as MNHEY and CDR2 as SVGEGT. The CDR3 consists of 14 residues. CDR3 in DNA: TGTGCCAGCAGCCAGGGGGGAATTACCGGGGAGCTGTTTTTT. Protein: CASSQGGITGELFF.

This clonotype was detected a few times. The genes are TRBV5-1 and TRBJ2-3; TRBD2 aligns across 9 bases. The CDR3 extends over 13 amino acids. J gave up 6 bases and V 5 bases, and 4 bases lay outside the gene matches. CDR1 and CDR2 from the germline V gene are SGHRS and YFSETQ. The CDR3 coding sequence is TGCGCCAGCAGAGCGGGAGGTGAGGATACGCAGTATTTT. It encodes CASRAGGEDTQYF. The variable domain in full, with the rest retrieved from reference TRBV5-1 and TRBJ2-3, is KAGVTQTPRYLIKTRGQQVTLSCSPISGHRSVSWYQQTPGQGLQFLFEYFSETQRNKGNFPGRFSGRQFSNSRSEMNVSTLELGDSALYLCASRAGGEDTQYFGPGTRLTVL.

This clonotype occurred many times. The chain carries TRBV13 and TRBJ2-3; 10 nucleotides match TRBD1. V trimming: 3 bases; J trimming: 1 base; junction bases outside the gene matches: 4. Looked up from germline, CDR1 is PRHDT and CDR2 is FYEKMQ (reference sequence). This CDR3 spans 16 amino acids. The CDR3 spells CASSFSGTGGTDTQYF. The CDR3 DNA reads as TGTGCCAGCAGCTTTTCCGGGACAGGGGGCACAGATACGCAGTATTTT.

This clonotype turned up a few times. V and J are TRBV11-2 and TRBJ2-3, with 10 bases matching TRBD1. This CDR3 region has 15 residues. The ends lost 4 bases at V and 5 bases at J; junction bases unmatched: 6. CDR1 and CDR2 (germline): SGHAT, FQNNGV. DNA of the CDR3: TGTGCCAGCAGCTCCCGGGGACAGGGGATAGATACGCAGTATTTT. This gives the protein CASSSRGQGIDTQYF.

Ten or more counts support this clonotype. The chain carries TRBV15 and TRBJ2-5; the D gene could be TRBD1 or TRBD2 (6 bases each). Trimming stripped 5 bases from V and 2 bases from J, with 21 bases between. CDR1 is LNHNV, CDR2 YYDKDF, per germline (reference sequence). The CDR3 totals 17 residues. The CDR3 DNA is TGTGCCACCAGCGCCTGGCCGGGGGTAGGGGGACAAGAGACCCAGTACTTC. This encodes CATSAWPGVGGQETQYF.

This clonotype was seen more than once but under ten times. V usage is TRBV3-1 and J usage is TRBJ2-1, with D perhaps TRBD2 (7 bases). In germline, CDR1 is LGHDT, CDR2 YNNKEL (reference sequence). This CDR3 has 15 residues. Trimming shortened V by 3 bases and J by 7 bases, and 16 bases separated the two germline ends. The DNA of the CDR3 is TGTGCCAGCAGCCACGCTGGGGGGGCAGGTAATGAGCAGTTCTTC. Translation gives CASSHAGGAGNEQFF.

Many counts were recorded for this clonotype. The rearrangement uses TRBV6-5 and TRBJ1-5, with a tentative D call TRBD1 (5 bases). V lost 7 bases, J lost 1 base, and 14 bases lay in between. The germline V gene has CDR1 MNHEY and CDR2 SVGAGI. The CDR3 has 15 residues. CDR3 residues: CASTYTGFSNQPQHF. Here the CDR3 DNA reads TGTGCCAGCACTTATACAGGCTTCAGCAATCAGCCCCAGCATTTT.

This clonotype was detected only a few times. The chain links TRBV5-5 to TRBJ2-1, with TRBD2 identical over 9 bases. Germline CDR1 is SGHKS and CDR2 is YYEKEE (reference sequence). The CDR3 is 18 amino acids. V dropped 2 bases and J dropped 0; count of bases not matched to a gene: 9. The CDR3 loop reads CASSFLGLAGSSYNEQFF. For the CDR3, the DNA is TGTGCCAGCAGCTTCCTGGGTCTAGCGGGGAGCTCCTACAATGAGCAGTTCTTC.

The chain joins TRBV12-3 or TRBV12-4 to TRBJ2-1, with TRBD1 identical over 8 bases. The CDR3 contains 14 residues. V shed 3 bases, J shed 10 bases, and the junction held 8 bases outside the gene matches. This chain's CDR3 is CASSFTGQGREQFF. For the CDR3, the DNA is TGTGCCAGCAGTTTCACAGGACAGGGCCGGGAGCAGTTCTTC.

The chain carries TRBV4-1 and TRBJ2-1, with 7 bases matching TRBD1. The CDR3 has 15 amino acids. The ends lost 4 bases at V and 4 bases at J; junction bases unmatched: 7. Germline values: CDR1 MGHRA, CDR2 YSYEKL. This chain's CDR3 is CASSLLGTEYNEQFF. As DNA, the CDR3 is TGCGCCAGCAGCCTTCTTGGGACAGAATACAATGAGCAGTTCTTC.

The J gene is TRBJ2-7, the V gene TRBV20-1; TRBD1 aligns across 9 bases. This CDR3 has 12 residues. Germline V gives CDR1 DFQATT, CDR2 SNEGSKA (reference sequence). The V and J ends lost 6 bases and 5 bases, in that order; junction bases with no gene match: 5. The CDR3 sequence: CSARTGADEQYF. In DNA, the CDR3 is TGCAGTGCCCGGACAGGGGCCGACGAGCAGTACTTC.

This clonotype was counted a few times. The rearrangement joins TRBV18 to TRBJ2-7; tentative D call: TRBD2 (6 bases). Trimming stripped 3 bases from V and 6 bases from J, with 21 bases between. In germline, CDR1 is KGHSH, CDR2 LQKENI. This CDR3 has 16 amino acids. The CDR3 DNA sequence: TGTGCCAGCTCACCCGTCTCGGGCGGGGTGTTAAGCGAGCAGTACTTC. Translated, it gives CASSPVSGGVLSEQYF.

The chain employs TRBV6-5 and TRBJ2-6; the D gene is possibly TRBD1 (5 bases). The CDR3 is made up of 17 amino acids. Trimming removed 2 bases from V and 0 bases from J, with 11 bases in between. Germline V CDR1 and CDR2: MNHEY, SVGAGI. CDR3 sequence (DNA): TGTGCCAGCAGTTACCTTGGCAGGGCCTCTGGGGCCAACGTCCTGACTTTC. It specifies CASSYLGRASGANVLTF.

This clonotype was seen more than once but under ten times. CDR3 sequence (DNA): TGCGCCAGCAGCCCAACACTGGAGGGGGGCACCGGGGAGCTGTTTTTT. Amino acid sequence: CASSPTLEGGTGELFF. The chain is built from TRBV5-1 and TRBJ2-2; either TRBD1 or TRBD2 may fit D (6 bases each). The ends were cut back, 4 bases at V and 4 bases at J, with 17 bases in the middle. The CDR3 spans 16 residues. Germline CDR1 reads SGHRS; CDR2 reads YFSETQ.

This clonotype appeared a few times. The chain employs TRBV2 and TRBJ1-4; D ambiguous. This CDR3 comprises 14 residues. The germline V gene has CDR1 SNHLY and CDR2 FYNNEI. V shed 4 bases and J shed 4 bases, with 10 bases lying between them. Here the CDR3 DNA reads TGTGCCAGCAGTGTACCGACAATTAATGAAAAACTGTTTTTT. Its translation is CASSVPTINEKLFF.

Only a few counts were recorded for this clonotype. The J gene is TRBJ1-6, the V gene TRBV20-1; maybe TRBD1 (5 bases). The CDR3 sequence is 14 residues long. Trimming cost V 4 bases and J 8 bases, with 15 bases left between them. Looked up from germline, CDR1 is DFQATT and CDR2 is SNEGSKA (reference sequence). CDR3 in amino acids: CSATPGLSDSPLHF. CDR3 DNA sequence: TGCAGTGCTACTCCGGGACTCTCGGATTCACCCCTCCACTTT.

This clonotype occurred a few times. V and J are TRBV4-3 and TRBJ2-5; no clear D gene. CDR3 length: 12 amino acids. CDR1 is LGHNA, CDR2 YSLEER, per germline. With 5 bases removed from V and 7 bases from J, the gap between germline ends came to 11 bases. The CDR3 loop is CASSTLTGTQYF. The CDR3, as DNA: TGCGCCAGCAGCACTTTGACCGGGACCCAGTACTTC.

This sequence joins TRBV28 and TRBJ2-2, with D uncertain. The length of the CDR3 is 11 residues. The germline gives CDR1 MDHEN, CDR2 SYDVKM. V was shortened by 8 bases and J by 3 bases, with 4 bases between the two germline ends. Here the CDR3 reads CASGYTGELFF. For the CDR3, the DNA is TGTGCCAGCGGGTACACCGGGGAGCTGTTTTTT.

This clonotype was seen a handful of times. The rearrangement links TRBV7-9 to TRBJ2-5, with D tentatively TRBD2 (5 bases). This CDR3 is built from 14 residues. Germline V gene sequence: CDR1 SEHNR, CDR2 FQNEAQ (reference sequence). The germline V and J ends were trimmed by 5 bases and 5 bases, with 15 bases remaining between them. The CDR3 sequence: CASSPVTTQETQYF. Written as DNA, the CDR3 is TGTGCCAGCAGCCCCGTGACTACTCAGGAGACCCAGTACTTC.

This clonotype was recorded a few times. V usage is TRBV20-1 and J usage is TRBJ1-4; D not certain. With 2 bases removed from V and 4 bases from J, the gap between germline ends came to 17 bases. The CDR3 contains 16 residues. The germline gives CDR1 DFQATT, CDR2 SNEGSKA (reference sequence). CDR3 protein: CSARNPAAVHNEKLFF. The CDR3 DNA reads as TGCAGTGCTAGAAACCCTGCCGCGGTTCATAATGAAAAACTGTTTTTT.

V usage is TRBV5-1 and J usage is TRBJ2-3; 9 bases agree with TRBD1. There are 16 residues in the CDR3. Per germline, CDR1 SGHRS and CDR2 YFSETQ. The junction had 11 bases not matched to a gene; V was cut back by 4 bases and J by 5 bases. CDR3 region: CASSPQSGGQGDTQYF. The DNA for the CDR3 is TGCGCCAGCAGCCCCCAAAGTGGGGGACAGGGAGATACGCAGTATTTT.

This clonotype has only a few counts. V and J are TRBV5-1 and TRBJ2-7, with TRBD2 matching over 14 bases. CDR3 length: 16 residues. Germline V lookup: CDR1 SGHRS, CDR2 YFSETQ. V lost 4 bases to trimming and J lost 5 bases; unmatched junction nucleotides: 8. The CDR3 protein is CASSLTSGRAANEQYF. The CDR3 DNA follows: TGCGCCAGCAGCCTGACTAGCGGGAGGGCCGCAAACGAGCAGTACTTC.

The V gene is TRBV29-1, the J gene TRBJ2-7; TRBD2 is a possible D gene (5 bases). CDR3 length equals 13 residues. The V end was cut by 3 bases, the J end by 7 bases, with 16 bases between. The germline CDR1 and CDR2 sequences are SQVTM and ANQGSEA. The CDR3 nucleotides are TGCAGCGTTGATTCGGCCGGGTCGGGAGAGCAGTACTTC. This sequence encodes CSVDSAGSGEQYF.

This clonotype came up a few times. This chain joins TRBV7-9 and TRBJ2-7; a possible D gene is TRBD2 (7 bases). CDR3 length: 15 amino acids. The V gene's germline CDR1 is SEHNR and CDR2 FQNEAQ (reference sequence). Between the trimmed V and J ends, which lost 4 bases and 1 base, there was a span of 14 bases. CDR3 in DNA: TGTGCCAGCAGCTCCTGGGGGGGGCAATCCTACGAGCAGTACTTC. Encoded protein: CASSSWGGQSYEQYF.

This clonotype was counted ten times or more. The V gene is TRBV20-1, the J gene TRBJ2-3; D possibly matches TRBD1 or TRBD2 (5 bases each). The CDR3 has 14 residues. CDR1 and CDR2 (germline): DFQATT, SNEGSKA (reference sequence). Trimming removed 7 bases at V and 2 bases at J, with 16 bases between. The CDR3 loop is CSGRGSYPTDTQYF. DNA for the CDR3: TGCAGTGGTCGGGGCAGCTACCCCACAGATACGCAGTATTTT.